This T cell receptor (beta chain) was identified during a study of metastatic and nonmetastatic thyroid tumors. This clone was detected ten times or more. Patients had received no treatment of any kind before thyroid surgery. TCRdb called clones again from the PCR reads with MiXCR. The sample shows 45,000 to 65,000 clones, around 20% of them seen only once. Germline V gene lookup returns CDR1 SQVTM and CDR2 ANQGSEA. V dropped 3 bases and J dropped 6 bases, with 9 bases sitting between them. The CDR3 sequence is 11 residues long. Sequencing was done on a sample of blood. This chain uses TRBV29-1 with TRBJ2-7; a weak D match, TRBD2 (6 bases). The sequence was obtained from a female donor with papillary thyroid cancer or a benign thyroid nodule (not recorded which). Some clones in this sample may be carry-over from other donors' samples. In DNA form, the CDR3 reads TGCAGCGTTGACCGGGGAGGCGAGCAGTACTTC. Its protein product is CSVDRGGEQYF.